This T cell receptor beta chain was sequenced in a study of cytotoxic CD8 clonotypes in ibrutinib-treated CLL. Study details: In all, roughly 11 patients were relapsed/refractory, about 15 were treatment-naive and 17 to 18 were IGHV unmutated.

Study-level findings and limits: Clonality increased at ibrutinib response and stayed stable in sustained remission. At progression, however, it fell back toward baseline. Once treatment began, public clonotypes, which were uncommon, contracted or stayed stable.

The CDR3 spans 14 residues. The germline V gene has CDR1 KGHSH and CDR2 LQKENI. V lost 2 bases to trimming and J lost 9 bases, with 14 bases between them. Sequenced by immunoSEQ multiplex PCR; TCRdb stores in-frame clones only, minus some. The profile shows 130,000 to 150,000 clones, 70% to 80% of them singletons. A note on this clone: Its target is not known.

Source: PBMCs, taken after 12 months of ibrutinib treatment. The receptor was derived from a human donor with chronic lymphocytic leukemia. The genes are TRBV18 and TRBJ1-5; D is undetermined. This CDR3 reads CASSPSSDYPPQHF. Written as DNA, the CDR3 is TGTGCCAGCTCACCATCATCCGACTATCCGCCCCAGCATTTT.